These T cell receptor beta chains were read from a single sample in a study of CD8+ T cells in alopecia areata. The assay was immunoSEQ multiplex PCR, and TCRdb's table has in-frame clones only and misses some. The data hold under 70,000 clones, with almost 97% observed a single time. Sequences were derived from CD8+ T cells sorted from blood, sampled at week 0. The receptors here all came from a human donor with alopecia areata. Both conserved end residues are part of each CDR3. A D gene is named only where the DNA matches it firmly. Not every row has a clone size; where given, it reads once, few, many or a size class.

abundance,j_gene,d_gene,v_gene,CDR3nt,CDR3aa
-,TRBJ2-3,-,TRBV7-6,TGTGCCAGCAGCTTAGTCGAGTCGGGGAATACGCAGTATTTT,CASSLVESGNTQYF
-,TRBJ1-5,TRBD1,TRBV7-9,TGTGCCAGCAGCTTAGTAGCAGGGGGTAATCAGCCCCAGCATTTT,CASSLVAGGNQPQHF
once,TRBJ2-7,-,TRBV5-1,TGCGCCAGCAGCTTTGACGGGAGCTCCTACGAGCAGTACTTC,CASSFDGSSYEQYF
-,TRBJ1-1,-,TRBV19,TGTGCCAGTAGTAGCAGCACTGAAGCTTTCTTT,CASSSSTEAFF
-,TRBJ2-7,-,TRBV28,TGTGCCAGCAGTTTATTCGACAGATTTAGCTCCTACGAGCAGTACTTC,CASSLFDRFSSYEQYF
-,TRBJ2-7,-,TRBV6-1,TGTGCCAGCAGTGCCCATCCCGATGGGGTCGGTAGCTACGAGCAGTACTTC,CASSAHPDGVGSYEQYF
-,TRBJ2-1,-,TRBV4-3,TGCGCCAGCAGCCAAGATTCGGGCAGCATTGGGTCTCGCTGGCAGTTCTTC,CASSQDSGSIGSRWQFF
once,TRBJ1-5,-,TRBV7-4,TGTGCCAGCAGCTTTGGAGGTGGGGATGCGGGCAATCAGCCCCAGCATTTT,CASSFGGGDAGNQPQHF
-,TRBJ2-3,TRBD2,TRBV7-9,TGTGCCAGCAGCTTAGCGGAAGCGGGGGGCAGCACAGATACGCAGTATTTT,CASSLAEAGGSTDTQYF
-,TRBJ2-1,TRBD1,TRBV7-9,TGTGCCAGCAGCCCTTGGACAGGGGGCCAGTACAATGAGCAGTTCTTC,CASSPWTGGQYNEQFF
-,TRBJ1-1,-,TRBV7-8,TGTGCCAGCAGCCTCAGCTGGGGGAGCGCTGAAGCTTTCTTT,CASSLSWGSAEAFF
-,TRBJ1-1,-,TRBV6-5,TGTGCCAGCAGCCCCAGGACCCTCAGAACTGAAGCTTTCTTT,CASSPRTLRTEAFF
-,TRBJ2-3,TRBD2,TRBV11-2,TGTGCCAGCAGCTTTAGCGGGGGGGTTGGCACAGATACGCAGTATTTT,CASSFSGGVGTDTQYF
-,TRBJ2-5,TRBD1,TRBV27,TGTGCCAGCAGTACCCGGGACAGCCCCGTCGGGGAGGAGACCCAGTACTTC,CASSTRDSPVGEETQYF
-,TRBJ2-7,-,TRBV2,TGTGCCAGCAGCGCAGGACCCTACGAGCAGTACTTC,CASSAGPYEQYF
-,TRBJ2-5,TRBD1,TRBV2,TGTGCCAGCAGTGGTAGAGACAGGGGGCCAGAGACCCAGTACTTC,CASSGRDRGPETQYF
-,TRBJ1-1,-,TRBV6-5,TGTGCCAGCAGTTACACACGGATGAACACTGAAGCTTTCTTT,CASSYTRMNTEAFF
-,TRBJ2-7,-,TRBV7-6,TGTGCCAGCAGCCCAGGCGTTGGTACAGGGCCCTACGAGCAGTACTTC,CASSPGVGTGPYEQYF
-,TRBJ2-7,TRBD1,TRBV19,TGTGCCAGTAGCACCGCCGGGACAGGGTCGTCGGTACACGAGCAGTACTTC,CASSTAGTGSSVHEQYF
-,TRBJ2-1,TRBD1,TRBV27,TGTGCCAGCAGTTTATCGTCAGGGGGCTCCTACAATGAGCAGTTCTTC,CASSLSSGGSYNEQFF
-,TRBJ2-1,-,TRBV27,TGTGCCAGCAGTTTAGACCCGGGAAATGAGCAGTTCTTC,CASSLDPGNEQFF
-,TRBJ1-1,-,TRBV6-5,TGTGCCAGCAGCACCCTTACAGGGCTGAACACTGAAGCTTTCTTT,CASSTLTGLNTEAFF